The sample holds a few counts of the clone carrying this T cell receptor beta chain. This record comes from a study of identical twins. MiXCR was run by TCRdb on the 5' RACE reads, yielding one entry per CDR3 protein. Among around 1.7 million distinct CDR3 sequences listed, 32% were seen once. Per germline, CDR1 MNHEY and CDR2 SVGEGT. The CDR3 runs to 15 residues. The ends were cut back, 7 bases at V and 2 bases at J, with 15 bases in the middle. The chain couples TRBV6-2 or TRBV6-3 to TRBJ2-1; weak D call: TRBD2 (6 bases). This sequence was found in a newborn girl in good health. Specimen: cord blood. The CDR3 nucleotides read TGTGCCAGCATCCCTCGGTCTAGCGCCTACAATGAGCAGTTCTTC. Translating gives CASIPRSSAYNEQFF.